One sample yielded the 7 T cell receptor beta chains listed below, sequenced in a study of neurological immune-mediated disorders. In TCRdb, the 5' RACE reads were re-called with MiXCR into one record per CDR3 protein. Seen here are 55,000 to 70,000 distinct CDR3 sequences, 2.5% to 4% observed once, and the top ten hold 4.5% to 6.5%. The sequenced material came from PBMCs. The source is a woman aged 45-65 years with multiple sclerosis.

This clonotype was observed at least ten times. The chain is built from TRBV3-1 and TRBJ2-5, with TRBD2 identical over 13 bases. J gave up 9 bases and V 4 bases, and 8 bases lay outside the gene matches. Germline V gene data show CDR1 as LGHDT and CDR2 as YNNKEL (reference sequence). The CDR3 has 15 residues. CDR3 loop: CASSPILTSGGSQYF. CDR3 sequence (DNA): TGTGCCAGCAGCCCAATCCTGACTAGCGGGGGGTCCCAGTACTTC.

This clonotype came up many times. The chain is built from TRBV5-5 and TRBJ2-1; D gene ambiguous. Per germline, CDR1 SGHKS and CDR2 YYEKEE (reference sequence). This CDR3 contains 13 residues. Trimming took off 4 bases at V and 0 bases at J, with 5 bases between the two ends. The CDR3: CASSASSYNEQFF. CDR3 coding DNA: TGTGCCAGCAGCGCGAGCTCCTACAATGAGCAGTTCTTC. The entire variable domain, with the rest obtained from reference TRBV5-5 and TRBJ2-1, is as follows: DAGVTQSPTHLIKTRGQQVTLRCSPISGHKSVSWYQQVLGQGPQFIFQYYEKEERGRGNFPDRFSARQFPNYSSELNVNALLLGDSALYLCASSASSYNEQFFGPGTRLTVL.

This clonotype was counted between two and nine times. V gene TRBV5-1 combines with J gene TRBJ2-1, with a possible D match to TRBD2 (6 bases). Looked up from germline, CDR1 is SGHRS and CDR2 is YFSETQ. Trimming cost V 2 bases and J 8 bases, with 14 bases left between them. This CDR3 comprises 14 residues. CDR3 in amino acids: CASSFWGWGDEQFF. The CDR3 nucleotides read TGCGCCAGCAGCTTTTGGGGCTGGGGGGATGAGCAGTTCTTC.

This clonotype was picked up many times. The chain joins TRBV19 to TRBJ2-1, with a tentative D call TRBD2 (7 bases). Trimming took off 3 bases at V and 12 bases at J, with 12 bases between the two ends. This CDR3 is 12 amino acids long. CDR1 is LNHDA, CDR2 SQIVND, per germline (reference sequence). The CDR3 sequence: CASSMREGVQFF. As DNA, the CDR3 is TGTGCCAGTAGTATGAGGGAGGGGGTGCAGTTCTTC.

This clonotype was detected many times. V is TRBV20-1 and J is TRBJ1-1; D not resolved. This CDR3 has 12 residues. V was cut by 3 bases and J by 6 bases, with 11 bases left in between. Germline V gives CDR1 DFQATT, CDR2 SNEGSKA (reference sequence). The CDR3 sequence is CSASEMGPEAFF. The CDR3 DNA follows: TGCAGTGCTAGCGAGATGGGCCCTGAAGCTTTCTTT.

This clonotype showed up many times. The chain recombines TRBV20-1 with TRBJ2-3, with 11 bases fitting TRBD1. V shed 5 bases, J shed 2 bases, and the junction held 3 bases outside the gene matches. CDR3 length equals 14 residues. Germline V gives CDR1 DFQATT, CDR2 SNEGSKA (reference sequence). CDR3 loop: CSAGGQGDTDTQYF. The CDR3 DNA follows: TGCAGTGCTGGGGGACAGGGGGACACAGATACGCAGTATTTT.

This clonotype was observed many times. This chain connects TRBV7-9 to TRBJ2-7; D gene uncertain. V was cut by 5 bases and J by 5 bases, with 10 bases left in between. Looked up from germline, CDR1 is SEHNR and CDR2 is FQNEAQ (reference sequence). This CDR3 is built from 12 residues. DNA for the CDR3: TGTGCCAGCAGCGCCGCCGGCCACGAGCAGTACGTC. Amino acids: CASSAAGHEQYV.